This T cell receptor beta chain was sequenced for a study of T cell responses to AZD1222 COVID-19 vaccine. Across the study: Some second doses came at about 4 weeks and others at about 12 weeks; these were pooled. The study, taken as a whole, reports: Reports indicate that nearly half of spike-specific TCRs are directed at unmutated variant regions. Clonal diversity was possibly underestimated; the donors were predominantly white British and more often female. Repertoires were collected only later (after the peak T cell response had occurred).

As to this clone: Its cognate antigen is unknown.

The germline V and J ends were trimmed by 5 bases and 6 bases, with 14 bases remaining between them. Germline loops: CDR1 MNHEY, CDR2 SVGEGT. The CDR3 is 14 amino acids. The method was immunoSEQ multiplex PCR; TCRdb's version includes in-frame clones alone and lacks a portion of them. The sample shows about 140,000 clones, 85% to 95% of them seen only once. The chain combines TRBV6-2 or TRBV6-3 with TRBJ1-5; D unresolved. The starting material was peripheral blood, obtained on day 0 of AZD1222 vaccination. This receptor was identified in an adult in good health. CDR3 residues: CASSSGEGVQPQHF. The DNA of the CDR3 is TGTGCCAGCAGTAGCGGGGAGGGAGTTCAGCCCCAGCATTTT.